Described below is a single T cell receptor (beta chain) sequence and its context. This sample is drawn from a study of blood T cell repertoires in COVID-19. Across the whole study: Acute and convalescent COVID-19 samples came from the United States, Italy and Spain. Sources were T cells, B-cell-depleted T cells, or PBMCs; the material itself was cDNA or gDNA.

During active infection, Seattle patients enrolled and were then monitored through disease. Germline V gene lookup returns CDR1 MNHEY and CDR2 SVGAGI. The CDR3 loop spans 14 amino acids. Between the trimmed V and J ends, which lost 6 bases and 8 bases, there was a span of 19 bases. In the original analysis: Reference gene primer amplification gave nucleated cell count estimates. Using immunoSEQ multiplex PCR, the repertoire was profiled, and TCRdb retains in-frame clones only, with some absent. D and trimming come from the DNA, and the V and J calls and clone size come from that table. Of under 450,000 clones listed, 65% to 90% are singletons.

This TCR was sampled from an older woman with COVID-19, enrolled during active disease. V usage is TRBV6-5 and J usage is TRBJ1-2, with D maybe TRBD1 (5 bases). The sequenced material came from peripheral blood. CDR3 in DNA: TGTGCCAGCAGCTCGGGGGACCTCGAGGCGGGCTACACCTTC. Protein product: CASSSGDLEAGYTF.